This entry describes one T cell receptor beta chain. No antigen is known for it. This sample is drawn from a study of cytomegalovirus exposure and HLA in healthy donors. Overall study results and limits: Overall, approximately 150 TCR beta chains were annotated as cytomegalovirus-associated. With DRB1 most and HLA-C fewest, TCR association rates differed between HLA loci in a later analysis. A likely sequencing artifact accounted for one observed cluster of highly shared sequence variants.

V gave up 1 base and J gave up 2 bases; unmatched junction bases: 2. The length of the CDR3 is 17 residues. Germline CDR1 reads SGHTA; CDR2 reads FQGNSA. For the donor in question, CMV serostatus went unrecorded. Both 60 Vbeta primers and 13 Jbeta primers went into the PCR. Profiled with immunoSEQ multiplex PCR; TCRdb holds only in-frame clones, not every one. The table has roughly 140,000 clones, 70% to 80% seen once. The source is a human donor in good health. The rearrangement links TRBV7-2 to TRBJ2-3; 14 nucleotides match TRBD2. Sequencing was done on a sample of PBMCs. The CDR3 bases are TGTGCCAGCAGCTTAGGACTAGCGGGGGGGCTCACAGATACGCAGTATTTT. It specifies CASSLGLAGGLTDTQYF.